This T cell receptor beta chain was recovered during a study of T cell responses to AZD1222 COVID-19 vaccine. Study-level findings and limits: White British ancestry dominated among donors, who included more females, and clonal diversity was possibly underestimated. Regions 160-218 and 743-854 dominated among vaccine-associated CD4 TCRs spanning spike.

Germline V gene sequence: CDR1 SGHTA, CDR2 FQGNSA. CDR3 length: 14 amino acids. Trimming removed 4 bases from V and 1 base from J, with 10 bases in between. Libraries were prepared by immunoSEQ multiplex PCR; TCRdb keeps only in-frame clonotypes and omits some of them. The sample consists of 200,000 or so clones, roughly 92% of them appearing once. With regard to this clone: Its antigen remains unknown.

The input for sequencing was peripheral blood, taken 28 days after the second AZD1222 dose. The chain has TRBV7-2 and TRBJ1-1; D is uncertain. This clonotype was obtained from an adult who received the AZD1222 COVID-19 vaccine. In nucleotides, the CDR3 is TGTGCCAGCAGCTCCTCTTATACGAACACTGAAGCTTTCTTT. Protein sequence: CASSSSYTNTEAFF.